The sequence of this T cell receptor (beta chain) was determined in a study of beta chain features in type 1 diabetes. V lost 4 bases and J lost 0, with 13 bases in between. This CDR3 spans 17 amino acids. Germline loops: CDR1 LNHDA, CDR2 SQIVND (reference sequence). This clone has ten or more counts. Its antigen is not identified. Via CD45RO/CCR7/CD25/CD127/CD95/CD27, cells of the CD4+ naive, central memory, regulatory and stem cell-like memory subsets were sorted. The isolated RNA, all of it, was reverse transcribed, so expressed TCRB transcripts were what got sequenced. Sequenced by immunoSEQ multiplex PCR; TCRdb stores in-frame clones only, minus some. Among roughly 400,000 clones listed, about 15% were seen once. Study results and caveats: Because the template was cDNA, high-expressing cells might be over-represented. The naive, central memory and Treg TCRB repertoires showed an apparent similarity that was greater among patients than among healthy donors.

The clonotype comes from a man aged 25 to 45 in good health. This rearrangement joins TRBV19 to TRBJ2-6, with a weak D call TRBD2 (5 bases). The sample consisted of naive CD4+ T cells from blood. This CDR3 reads CASSRLNRPSGANVLTF. As DNA, the CDR3 is TGTGCCAGTAGTAGACTAAATAGGCCCTCTGGGGCCAACGTCCTGACTTTC. The complete variable domain, with remaining parts taken from reference TRBV19 and TRBJ2-6, reads DGGITQSPKYLFRKEGQNVTLSCEQNLNHDAMYWYRQDPGQGLRLIYYSQIVNDFQKGDIAEGYSVSREKKESFPLTVTSAQKNPTAFYLCASSRLNRPSGANVLTFGAGSRLTVL.